This T cell receptor beta chain was profiled in a study of cytomegalovirus exposure and HLA in healthy donors. Background on the study: Of all 400 or so donors who were genotyped, roughly 81% belonged to the Caucasian-associated ancestry cluster.

As for this clone: Its matching antigen is unknown.

Study-wide findings and caveats: The likely origin of a cluster of highly shared sequence variants was a sequencing artifact. When analyzed later, a missense DCLRE1C variant was found to be linked to TCR beta V- and J-gene trimming.

The PCR used 60 Vbeta and 13 Jbeta primers. Original methodology: Roughly 80 million unique TCR beta chains, about 10 million of them shared, were counted by a later analysis. Profiled with immunoSEQ multiplex PCR; TCRdb holds only in-frame clones, not every one. The V and J calls and clone size come from that table; D and trimming were worked out from the DNA. The table lists about 150,000 clones, 70% to 80% of them singletons. The sequenced sample was PBMCs. This receptor was identified in a human donor in good health.

The CDR3 spells CASSLRLVNEQFF. The DNA of the CDR3 is TGTGCCAGCAGCTTACGACTAGTCAATGAGCAGTTCTTC. This chain links TRBV5-4 with TRBJ2-1, with TRBD2 as a possible D gene (6 bases). Trimming removed 2 bases from V and 6 bases from J, with 9 bases in between. CDR3 length: 13 amino acids. CDR1 is SGHNT and CDR2 is YYREEE in the germline V gene (reference sequence).